The 20 T cell receptor beta chains below all came from one sample that was sequenced in a study of T cell responses to AZD1222 COVID-19 vaccine. Some clones are missing from TCRdb's copy, which holds only in-frame ones; the method was immunoSEQ multiplex PCR. The sample carries about 100,000 clones, nearly 90% recorded once. The specimen comprised peripheral blood, sampled on day 0 of AZD1222 vaccination. Receptors were obtained from an adult in good health.

CDR3 in amino acids: CASRGTSGGLHNEQFF. DNA of the CDR3: TGTGCCAGCAGGGGGACTAGCGGGGGACTTCACAATGAGCAGTTCTTC. This chain joins TRBV9 and TRBJ2-1; 14 positions match TRBD2. CDR1 and CDR2 (germline): SGDLS, YYNGEE. Trimming cost V 5 bases and J 5 bases; bases outside gene matches: 6. CDR3 length: 16 residues.

This chain joins TRBV5-1 and TRBJ1-2; D possibly corresponds to TRBD1 (5 bases). Germline CDR1 and CDR2: SGHRS and YFSETQ. The V gene lost 5 bases and the J gene lost 6 bases, with 17 bases spanning the gap. The CDR3 is 14 amino acids. CDR3 amino acids: CASSRGDLQDGYTF. The CDR3, as DNA: TGCGCCAGCAGTAGGGGCGATTTACAGGATGGCTACACCTTC. The whole variable domain, remainder taken from reference TRBV5-1 and TRBJ1-2, is KAGVTQTPRYLIKTRGQQVTLSCSPISGHRSVSWYQQTPGQGLQFLFEYFSETQRNKGNFPGRFSGRQFSNSRSEMNVSTLELGDSALYLCASSRGDLQDGYTFGSGTRLTVV.

The V gene is TRBV6-2 or TRBV6-3, the J gene TRBJ1-2; D ambiguous. The ends were cut back, 2 bases at V and 4 bases at J, with 11 bases in the middle. There are 14 residues in the CDR3. Germline lookup yields CDR1 MNHEY and CDR2 SVGEGT. Written as DNA, the CDR3 is TGTGCCAGCAGTTACCCCCCGGAGGGCTATGGCTACACCTTC. Translated, it gives CASSYPPEGYGYTF.

V usage is TRBV27 and J usage is TRBJ1-3; D gene ambiguous. Trimming stripped 6 bases from V and 7 bases from J, with 7 bases between. The CDR3 has 11 residues. Germline CDR1 is MNHEY and CDR2 is SMNVEV (reference sequence). The CDR3 region has the DNA TGTGCCAGCAGGTTCGCCAACACCATATATTTT. This gives the protein CASRFANTIYF.

The V gene is TRBV7-3, the J gene TRBJ1-1; TRBD1 might be the D (5 bases). This CDR3 is 13 amino acids long. Trimming took off 3 bases at V and 2 bases at J, with 7 bases between the two ends. Germline CDR1 is SGHTA and CDR2 is FQGTGA. CDR3 sequence reads: CASSFTGNTEAFF. DNA of the CDR3: TGTGCCAGCAGCTTTACAGGTAACACTGAAGCTTTCTTT.

J is TRBJ1-1 and V is TRBV27, with TRBD1 as a possible D gene (6 bases). The CDR3 has 16 residues. The germline CDR1 and CDR2 sequences are MNHEY and SMNVEV (reference sequence). V lost 6 bases and J 2 bases, leaving 19 bases between the germline ends. The CDR3 here is CASSPPRGGVNTEAFF. CDR3 nucleotides: TGTGCCAGCAGCCCCCCAAGGGGGGGCGTTAACACTGAAGCTTTCTTT.

This chain uses TRBV5-6 with TRBJ2-7; the D gene could be TRBD1 or TRBD2 (6 bases each). Germline V gene sequence: CDR1 SGHDT, CDR2 YYEEEE. CDR3 length: 14 residues. Trimming pared 3 bases from V and 4 bases from J, leaving 14 bases between. The DNA of the CDR3 is TGTGCCAGCAGCTACTCCGGGGGCATGTACGAGCAGTACGTC. It codes for CASSYSGGMYEQYV.

V is TRBV15 and J is TRBJ1-6; 9 bases line up with TRBD1. Per germline, CDR1 LNHNV and CDR2 YYDKDF (reference sequence). With 3 bases clipped from V and 9 bases from J, the junction kept 6 bases outside the gene matches. The CDR3 totals 15 residues. CDR3 in amino acids: CATSSPGTGSSPLHF. The CDR3 region has the DNA TGTGCCACCAGCAGTCCCGGGACAGGGAGTTCACCCCTCCACTTT.

This clone has only a few counts. This rearrangement joins TRBV7-9 to TRBJ1-1; no definite D call. The CDR3 consists of 14 residues. V dropped 5 bases and J dropped 0 bases, with 10 bases sitting between them. Germline loops: CDR1 SEHNR, CDR2 FQNEAQ (reference sequence). CDR3 residues: CASSREGLNTEAFF. CDR3 DNA sequence: TGTGCCAGCAGCCGGGAGGGATTGAACACTGAAGCTTTCTTT.

The V call is TRBV15, the J call TRBJ1-4; 11 bases fit TRBD1. The germline gives CDR1 LNHNV, CDR2 YYDKDF (reference sequence). Trimming at V came to 5 bases and at J to 13 bases, leaving 15 bases not matched to a gene. This CDR3 is 16 amino acids long. Here the CDR3 reads CATSPLGGQGGAGLFF. The CDR3 nucleotides read TGTGCCACCAGCCCCTTGGGGGGACAGGGGGGAGCGGGACTGTTTTTT.

The CDR3 region is CASSLPGTGGNYGYTF. CDR3 nucleotides: TGTGCCAGCAGCTTACCTGGGACAGGCGGTAACTATGGCTACACCTTC. The chain recombines TRBV7-2 with TRBJ1-2; TRBD1 matches at 8 bases. CDR1 and CDR2 from the germline V gene are SGHTA and FQGNSA. This CDR3 comprises 16 residues. J gave up 1 base and V 2 bases, and 6 bases lay outside the gene matches.

V usage is TRBV6-2 or TRBV6-3 and J usage is TRBJ2-7; 11 bases fit TRBD1. Germline V lookup: CDR1 MNHEY, CDR2 SVGEGT. This CDR3 is 13 amino acids long. V lost 6 bases and J lost 7; bases outside the gene matches: 5. Here the CDR3 DNA reads TGTGCCAGCAGCGGACAGGGGGCCGGGGAGCAGTACTTC. Its translation is CASSGQGAGEQYF.

The CDR3 region is CSVGPRTGGNYGYTF. In DNA form, the CDR3 reads TGCAGCGTTGGACCCCGGACAGGGGGGAACTATGGCTACACCTTC. The V gene is TRBV29-1, the J gene TRBJ1-2; 10 nucleotides line up with TRBD1. The V gene end was trimmed by 4 bases and the J gene end by 2 bases; junction bases not matched to a gene: 7. Looked up from germline, CDR1 is SQVTM and CDR2 is ANQGSEA. CDR3 size: 15 residues. Full variable domain (remainder filled in from reference TRBV29-1 and TRBJ1-2): SAVISQKPSRDICQRGTSLTIQCQVDSQVTMMFWYRQQPGQSLTLIATANQGSEATYESGFVIDKFPISRPNLTFSTLTVSNMSPEDSSIYLCSVGPRTGGNYGYTFGSGTRLTVV.

Regarding this clone: One junction end does not reproduce the germline sequence, and a read error may be involved. The chain uses TRBV5-1 and TRBJ2-1; 11 nucleotides agree with TRBD1. From germline, CDR1 is SGHRS and CDR2 YFSETQ. The CDR3 has 14 residues. CDR3 sequence reads: CASSFGQGAHEQFF. DNA of the CDR3: TGTGCCAGCAGCTTCGGACAGGGGGCGCATGAGCAGTTCTTC.

The gene calls are TRBV5-6 and TRBJ2-1; the match to TRBD2 covers 8 bases. The CDR3 extends over 14 amino acids. Germline V CDR1 and CDR2: SGHDT, YYEEEE. V lost 2 bases, J lost 2 bases, and 0 bases stayed unmatched. The CDR3 protein is CASSFGGAYNEQFF. CDR3 DNA: TGTGCCAGCAGCTTCGGGGGGGCCTACAATGAGCAGTTCTTC.

The genes are TRBV3-1 (or the pseudogene TRBV3-2) and TRBJ2-2; the match to TRBD2 covers 11 bases. The CDR3 is 15 residues long. Germline assignment: CDR1 LGHDT and CDR2 YNNKEL (reference sequence). The junction had 4 bases not matched to a gene; V was cut back by 4 bases and J by 6 bases. CDR3 bases: TGTGCCAGCAGCCCACCGACTAGCGGGGCCGGGGAGCTGTTTTTT. This gives the protein CASSPPTSGAGELFF.

In the case of this clone: A junction boundary mismatches the germline segment, possibly from a read error. The chain links TRBV3-1 (or the pseudogene TRBV3-2) to TRBJ2-1, with TRBD2 matching over 8 bases. Germline CDR1 reads LGHDT; CDR2 reads YNNKEL (reference sequence). The CDR3 runs 12 residues. CDR3 sequence reads: CASSPTGTRMVF. As DNA, the CDR3 is TGTGCCAGCAGCCCGACGGGGACTAGGATGGTCTTC.

This clone has a handful of counts. The DNA of the CDR3 is TGTGCCAGCAGTCCCCCATGGCCCCAAAGCACAGATACGCAGTATTTT. As protein: CASSPPWPQSTDTQYF. V and J are TRBV27 and TRBJ2-3; D gene uncertain. Trimming removed 5 bases from V and 0 bases from J, with 15 bases in between. The CDR3 is 16 residues long. Germline V lookup: CDR1 MNHEY, CDR2 SMNVEV (reference sequence).

The chain links TRBV3-1 (or the pseudogene TRBV3-2) to TRBJ2-6; unclear D gene. The CDR3 contains 22 residues. With 1 base removed from V and 2 bases from J, the gap between germline ends came to 27 bases. Germline values: CDR1 LGHDT, CDR2 YNNKEL (reference sequence). The CDR3 DNA reads TGTGCCAGCAGCCAAGCTCCAGTTGGCAGGTTTGACCGAAGACCTGGGGCCAACGTCCTGACTTTC. It codes for CASSQAPVGRFDRRPGANVLTF.

The rearrangement joins TRBV4-1 to TRBJ2-5; D uncertain. Germline V gene sequence: CDR1 MGHRA, CDR2 YSYEKL. V lost 1 base, J lost 4 bases, and 13 bases lay in between. This CDR3 has 15 amino acids. Here the CDR3 reads CASSQAGQRRETQYF. The CDR3 region has the DNA TGCGCCAGCAGCCAAGCGGGCCAGAGAAGAGAGACCCAGTACTTC.